This entry describes one T cell receptor (beta chain). The antigen is not known. 60 Vbeta and 13 Jbeta primers were used in PCR. Method: immunoSEQ multiplex PCR; TCRdb's copy keeps in-frame clones and lacks some. The profile shows 95,000 to 150,000 clones, about 80% of them singletons. Sampled while nominally healthy, donors likely had unrecorded immune exposures. This entry is derived from a study of cytomegalovirus exposure and HLA in healthy donors. Regarding the study as a whole: A later analysis, which compared TCR beta chains of equal frequency, found the HLA-associated ones more clonally expanded.

The CDR3 spans 11 residues. Trimming left V 6 bases short and J 4 bases short, with 9 bases between. The germline CDR1 and CDR2 sequences are DFQATT and SNEGSKA (reference sequence). This TCR was recovered from a man between 35 and 55 years old in good health and CMV-seronegative. V is TRBV20-1 and J is TRBJ1-2, with D unclear. Sequencing used PBMCs. The CDR3 DNA sequence: TGCAGTGCGATCCGGGGCTATGGCTACACCTTC. Its translation: CSAIRGYGYTF.